Included here is one TCR beta chain sequence, with context. The antigen is undetermined. Per germline, CDR1 MNHEY and CDR2 SMNVEV (reference sequence). The CDR3 loop spans 13 amino acids. V lost 4 bases, J lost 0 bases, and 7 bases lay in between. Random hexamers were used to reverse transcribe the RNA input (about 0.5 to 1 ug). TCRdb processed the immunoSEQ multiplex PCR reads anew with MiXCR; each CDR3 protein has one entry. This table has under 550,000 distinct CDR3 sequences, more than 80% appearing once. The entry originates in a study of CD8 T cells in Susac syndrome. Study findings and constraints: As the study acknowledged, the number of individuals in its TCR sequencing and HLA analysis was relatively small.

Sequencing of TCR beta was performed on blood CD8+ T cells and on blood CD4+ T cells. Sequencing was performed on CD8+ T cells from PBMCs. The V gene is TRBV27, the J gene TRBJ2-7, with D uncertain. The receptor was isolated from a human donor with multiple sclerosis. CDR3 nucleotide sequence: TGTGCCAGCAGTTACGGACCCTCCTACGAGCAGTACTTC. Translation gives CASSYGPSYEQYF.